This T cell receptor (beta chain) emerged from a study of shared clonotypes between healthy human individuals. Some clones are missing from TCRdb's copy, which holds only in-frame ones; the method was immunoSEQ multiplex PCR. The table lists 2 million to 2.5 million clones, 85% to 95% of them singletons. As regards this clone: As yet, its antigen is unknown.

This CDR3 is 16 amino acids long. Germline loops: CDR1 MGHRA, CDR2 YSYEKL. V lost 2 bases, J lost 5 bases, and 4 bases stayed unmatched. CD45RA+ naive and CD45RA-negative memory subsets were separated from CD4+ cells. The study, taken as a whole, reports: Relative to clonotypes present in all four donors, those not shared had lower generation probabilities. Relative to memory subsets, naive subsets generally showed larger estimated richness.

The gene calls are TRBV4-1 and TRBJ2-5; 14 nucleotides align to TRBD2. This TCR was sampled from a man between 18 and 29 years old in good health. Some clones in this sample may be carry-over from other donors' samples. Sequenced sample: naive CD4+ T cells from PBMCs. Subset defined: CD45RA+ positively selected. In DNA form, the CDR3 reads TGCGCCAGCAGCCAACTAGGACTAGCGGGAGGTGAGACCCAGTACTTC. This codes for CASSQLGLAGGETQYF.